This T cell receptor (beta chain) was observed in a study of T cells in Graves' hyperthyroidism and ophthalmopathy. Around 10 ml fresh peripheral blood yielded the PBMCs. RNA transcripts served as the template for amplifying TCR beta CDR3 regions. With the HTBI primer set, the TCR CDR3 went through a first round of RT-PCR. TCRdb reprocessed the multiplex PCR reads via MiXCR and lists one record per CDR3 protein. The table includes some 180,000 distinct CDR3 sequences, roughly a sixth detected once. Study-wide findings and caveats: For ophthalmopathy, model prediction preceded onset by a median roughly 6.2 months. Clonotypes that were expanded in thyroid above 0.001 mostly appeared in blood too.

Remarks on this clonotype: Its antigen is as yet unknown.

With 2 bases clipped from V and 4 bases from J, the junction kept 9 bases outside the gene matches. The CDR3 contains 16 residues. CDR1 is LGHDT and CDR2 is YNNKEL in the germline V gene (reference sequence). The TCR sequence derives from a woman between 45 and 65 years old with Graves' hyperthyroidism. The source material was blood. V and J are TRBV3-1 and TRBJ2-5; TRBD2 matches 8 bases. Here the CDR3 reads CASSQRARAGGETQYF. The CDR3 DNA reads as TGTGCCAGCAGCCAAAGAGCGAGGGCGGGAGGAGAGACCCAGTACTTC.